This T cell receptor (beta chain) derives from a study of cytomegalovirus exposure and HLA in healthy donors. On the study more broadly: A data release that came early held 80 million or so unique TCRs from HLA-typed donors.

Comment on this clone: What it binds is unknown.

This CDR3 is 16 amino acids long. After removal of 6 bases from V and 4 bases from J, the junction contained 8 bases not matched to a gene. CDR1 MDHEN and CDR2 SYDVKM come from the germline V gene. Findings and limits, study-wide: In an earlier analysis, in several hundred donors, most V segments appeared productive either ~90% or ~30% of the time. As a later analysis showed, a missense DCLRE1C variant was linked to trimming of TCR beta V- and J-genes.

Use of 60 Vbeta and 13 Jbeta primers characterized the PCR. Clones were sequenced by immunoSEQ multiplex PCR, and TCRdb holds only the in-frame ones, with some missing. The repertoire holds some 150,000 clones, with 82% as singletons. This TCR was sampled from a man aged 45-65 years in good health and CMV-seropositive. V gene TRBV28 combines with J gene TRBJ2-1; 11 bases align to TRBD2. The sequencing sample was made of PBMCs. Here the CDR3 reads CASRYTTSGEYNEQFF. CDR3 coding DNA: TGTGCCAGCAGATATACGACTAGCGGGGAGTACAATGAGCAGTTCTTC.